The next 30 T cell receptor beta chains were all read from a single sample in a study of CD8+CD57+ T cells in acquired aplastic anemia. Profiles of TCR beta VDJ and CDR3 were generated from a genomic DNA template. TCRdb independently ran MiXCR on the reads; one entry per CDR3 protein. This table has 95,000 to 120,000 distinct CDR3 sequences, roughly 50% appearing once. The sequenced material came from sorted CD4+, CD8+, or CD8+CD57+ T cells (not recorded which) from PBMCs. The receptor source for this set is a human donor in good health, serving as a control.

At least ten counts were recorded for this clonotype. The V gene is TRBV9, the J gene TRBJ2-3; 10 nucleotides agree with TRBD2. The CDR3 totals 14 residues. The junction had 3 bases not matched to a gene; V was cut back by 7 bases and J by 1 base. The germline gives CDR1 SGDLS, CDR2 YYNGEE. The CDR3 is CASGGTSGTDTQYF. CDR3 DNA sequence: TGTGCCAGCGGTGGGACTAGCGGCACAGATACGCAGTATTTT.

The chain is built from TRBV20-1 and TRBJ2-7, with 10 positions matching TRBD1. This CDR3 has 14 residues. Germline V lookup: CDR1 DFQATT, CDR2 SNEGSKA (reference sequence). The ends lost 0 bases at V and 5 bases at J; junction bases unmatched: 4. CDR3: CSARDRQGADEQYF. The DNA for the CDR3 is TGCAGTGCTAGAGACCGACAGGGGGCAGACGAGCAGTACTTC.

This clonotype occurred many times. This sequence joins TRBV18 and TRBJ2-7, with a tentative D call TRBD1 (5 bases). Germline assignment: CDR1 KGHSH and CDR2 LQKENI. Trimming cost V 3 bases and J 1 base, with 13 bases left between them. The CDR3 totals 15 residues. CDR3 coding DNA: TGTGCCAGCTCACCCGAAAGGGGATTATCCTACGAGCAGTACTTC. Translated: CASSPERGLSYEQYF.

The genes are TRBV29-1 and TRBJ2-6; unclear D gene. The V end was cut by 4 bases, the J end by 2 bases, with 3 bases between. The CDR3 length is 12 residues. In germline, CDR1 is SQVTM, CDR2 ANQGSEA. The DNA of the CDR3 is TGCAGCGTTGGACCTGGGGCCAACGTCCTGACTTTC. Encoded protein: CSVGPGANVLTF.

The chain joins TRBV7-9 to TRBJ2-7; 7 positions match TRBD1. CDR3 length: 14 residues. V lost 4 bases to trimming and J lost 6 bases; unmatched junction nucleotides: 9. Looked up from germline, CDR1 is SEHNR and CDR2 is FQNEAQ (reference sequence). The CDR3 DNA follows: TGTGCCAGCAGCTCAACAGGGGTATGGGCCGAGCAGTACTTC. As protein: CASSSTGVWAEQYF.

This clonotype was observed a handful of times. V and J are TRBV4-3 and TRBJ2-7; D may be TRBD2 (6 bases). Germline CDR1 and CDR2: LGHNA and YSLEER. The ends were cut back, 0 bases at V and 4 bases at J, with 13 bases in the middle. The CDR3 consists of 15 residues. Written as DNA, the CDR3 is TGCGCCAGCAGCCAAGAGGGACGAGGGAGGTACGAGCAGTACTTC. Translated, it gives CASSQEGRGRYEQYF.

A few counts support this clonotype. V and J are TRBV7-6 and TRBJ2-7; the D call may be TRBD1 or TRBD2 (6 bases each). Trimming stripped 5 bases from V and 6 bases from J, with 11 bases between. The CDR3 is made up of 12 amino acids. Germline V gives CDR1 SGHVS, CDR2 FNYEAQ. Here the CDR3 DNA reads TGTGCCAGCAGCCTAGGGGGGCTCGAGCAGTACTTC. The encoded protein is CASSLGGLEQYF.

In this sample, this clonotype turned up many times. The rearrangement joins TRBV7-2 to TRBJ1-6; D gene ambiguous. V was cut by 1 base and J by 7 bases, with 5 bases left in between. The CDR3 length is 13 residues. Per germline, CDR1 SGHTA and CDR2 FQGNSA. CDR3 sequence reads: CASSLGGNSPLHF. CDR3 nucleotide sequence: TGTGCCAGCAGCTTAGGAGGGAATTCACCCCTCCACTTT.

This clonotype was counted at least ten times. The chain uses TRBV4-3 and TRBJ1-5; tentatively, D is TRBD1 (6 bases). The CDR3 contains 18 residues. V was cut by 0 bases and J by 1 base, with 16 bases left in between. In germline, CDR1 is LGHNA, CDR2 YSLEER. The CDR3: CASSQDYVGGRSNQPQHF. The CDR3 DNA is TGCGCCAGCAGCCAAGATTATGTGGGGGGCAGGAGCAATCAGCCCCAGCATTTT.

V and J are TRBV25-1 and TRBJ2-7; D gene ambiguous. This CDR3 is 14 amino acids long. V shed 4 bases and J shed 10 bases, with 20 bases lying between them. Germline V gene data show CDR1 as MGHDK and CDR2 as SYGVNS. CDR3 nucleotide sequence: TGTGCCAGCAGTGGATTTACTCCCCAAGAGGCCCAGTACTTC. Its translation: CASSGFTPQEAQYF.

The chain couples TRBV19 to TRBJ2-5, with D uncertain. V gave up 3 bases and J gave up 4 bases, with 6 bases separating them. CDR3 length equals 12 residues. Per germline, CDR1 LNHDA and CDR2 SQIVND (reference sequence). The CDR3 DNA reads TGTGCCAGTAGTATCGGCGGAGAGACCCAGTACTTC. Its translation is CASSIGGETQYF.

This clonotype was found many times. This sequence joins TRBV19 and TRBJ1-1; D unresolved. The CDR3 loop spans 13 amino acids. V was trimmed by 7 bases and J by 2 bases, leaving 11 bases between them. Germline V gene sequence: CDR1 LNHDA, CDR2 SQIVND (reference sequence). The CDR3 bases are TGTGCCAGTACCAGGACTGTTAACACTGAAGCTTTCTTT. The encoded protein is CASTRTVNTEAFF. Based on the CDR3 plus reference TRBV19 and TRBJ1-1, the full variable domain is DGGITQSPKYLFRKEGQNVTLSCEQNLNHDAMYWYRQDPGQGLRLIYYSQIVNDFQKGDIAEGYSVSREKKESFPLTVTSAQKNPTAFYLCASTRTVNTEAFFGQGTRLTVV.

The chain is built from TRBV7-9 and TRBJ1-6; D remains ambiguous. CDR3 length: 13 amino acids. Germline V gene lookup returns CDR1 SEHNR and CDR2 FQNEAQ (reference sequence). Trimming removed 0 bases at V and 10 bases at J, with 7 bases between. The CDR3 DNA follows: TGTGCCAGCAGCTTAGCGGTTAGCTCACCCCTCCACTTT. This gives the protein CASSLAVSSPLHF.

The chain is built from TRBV2 and TRBJ2-5; 7 bases map to TRBD1. CDR1 is SNHLY and CDR2 is FYNNEI in the germline V gene. V lost 3 bases to trimming and J lost 5 bases; unmatched junction nucleotides: 9. This CDR3 region has 15 residues. This CDR3 reads CASSDMRQGVETQYF. The CDR3 DNA sequence: TGTGCCAGCAGTGATATGCGACAGGGTGTGGAGACCCAGTACTTC.

The chain combines TRBV10-2 with TRBJ2-7; 11 bases are shared with TRBD2. The CDR3 length is 13 residues. V shed 2 bases, J shed 11 bases, and the junction held 5 bases outside the gene matches. Germline V gene lookup returns CDR1 WSHSY and CDR2 SAAADI. The CDR3 region is CASSETSGGQEYF. CDR3 DNA: TGCGCCAGCAGTGAGACTAGCGGGGGACAGGAGTACTTC.

V gene TRBV5-5 combines with J gene TRBJ1-6; 11 bases agree with TRBD1. Trimming took 5 bases from V and 7 from J; bases not matched to a gene: 8. There are 16 residues in the CDR3. Germline lookup yields CDR1 SGHKS and CDR2 YYEKEE (reference sequence). CDR3 in DNA: TGTGCCAGCAGGTCCGGGACAGGGGGATACAATTCACCCCTCCACTTT. Protein product: CASRSGTGGYNSPLHF.

This clonotype was counted at least ten times. The chain couples TRBV3-2 to TRBJ2-1; the table's D call TRBD2 went unverified against the DNA. TRBV3-2 is a documented pseudogene. This CDR3 contains 12 residues. The CDR3 reads CASSQGEREQFF. CDR3 DNA sequence: TGTGCCAGCAGCCAAGGCGAGCGGGAGCAGTTCTTC.

This clonotype was seen many times. The rearrangement links TRBV7-6 to TRBJ2-7, with a tentative D call TRBD2 (6 bases). CDR3 length equals 14 residues. V dropped 2 bases and J dropped 2 bases, with 10 bases sitting between them. Germline CDR1 and CDR2: SGHVS and FNYEAQ. The CDR3 DNA reads as TGTGCCAGCAGCTTACGGGGGATCACCTACGAGCAGTACTTC. It encodes CASSLRGITYEQYF.

This clonotype was counted a few times. CDR3 residues: CASSQDFWSGGHYSYNEQFF. DNA of the CDR3: TGCGCCAGCAGCCAAGATTTTTGGAGCGGGGGCCACTACTCCTACAATGAGCAGTTCTTC. V and J are TRBV4-1 and TRBJ2-1; 8 bases line up with TRBD2. The CDR3 is 20 residues long. Germline CDR1 and CDR2: MGHRA and YSYEKL. Germline trimming cut 0 bases from V and 0 bases from J; bases unmatched to any gene: 13.

This clonotype was detected many times. This rearrangement joins TRBV12-5 to TRBJ2-7; no definite D call. CDR3 size: 14 residues. Trimming left V 6 bases short and J 5 bases short, with 17 bases between. CDR1 is LGHNT and CDR2 is FRNRAP in the germline V gene. In DNA, the CDR3 is TGTGCTAGTGGATGGGCAGTGTCCCGCCACGAGCAGTACTTC. It is translated as CASGWAVSRHEQYF.

This clonotype was detected a few times. The chain links TRBV5-1 to TRBJ2-3, with 11 bases matching TRBD2. Trimming at V came to 6 bases and at J to 2 bases, leaving 5 bases not matched to a gene. Germline values: CDR1 SGHRS, CDR2 YFSETQ. The CDR3 runs to 15 residues. CDR3 residues: CASTLAGGITDTQYF. DNA for the CDR3: TGCGCCAGCACCTTAGCGGGGGGGATCACAGATACGCAGTATTTT.

The V gene is TRBV25-1, the J gene TRBJ1-2; TRBD1 agrees at 9 bases. This CDR3 region has 15 residues. Trimming removed 5 bases from V and 5 bases from J; junction bases left unmatched: 9. CDR1 is MGHDK and CDR2 is SYGVNS in the germline V gene. CDR3 in amino acids: CASSPQGQGQYGYTF. DNA of the CDR3: TGTGCCAGCAGTCCACAGGGACAGGGACAATATGGCTACACCTTC.

V usage is TRBV29-1 and J usage is TRBJ1-3; D gene unclear. Trimming shortened V by 6 bases and J by 4 bases, and 19 bases separated the two germline ends. The CDR3 runs to 15 residues. In germline, CDR1 is SQVTM, CDR2 ANQGSEA. CDR3: CSVLTGEASGNTIYF. DNA of the CDR3: TGCAGCGTCCTAACCGGTGAAGCGTCCGGAAACACCATATATTTT. The full variable domain, in which reference TRBV29-1 and TRBJ1-3 provide the parts outside the CDR3, is SAVISQKPSRDICQRGTSLTIQCQVDSQVTMMFWYRQQPGQSLTLIATANQGSEATYESGFVIDKFPISRPNLTFSTLTVSNMSPEDSSIYLCSVLTGEASGNTIYFGEGSWLTVV.

A few counts support this clonotype. The chain has TRBV6-1 and TRBJ1-5; no clear D. The germline CDR1 and CDR2 sequences are MNHNS and SASEGT. V lost 3 bases to trimming and J lost 4 bases, with 10 bases between them. CDR3 length: 14 amino acids. CDR3 DNA sequence: TGTGCCAGCAGTGATATAAGTAGAAATCAGCCCCAGCATTTT. Its protein is CASSDISRNQPQHF.

The chain has TRBV3-1 and TRBJ2-3; TRBD2 aligns across 7 bases. The CDR3 has 15 amino acids. CDR1 LGHDT and CDR2 YNNKEL come from the germline V gene (reference sequence). The J segment lost 3 bases and the V segment lost 8 bases, leaving 11 bases of the junction unmatched. In nucleotides, the CDR3 is TGTGCCAGCCTTGAGGCGCGGGAGAAAACAGATACGCAGTATTTT. Translation: CASLEAREKTDTQYF.

Turning to this clonotype: Possible read error: a much larger clone is one base away. The rearrangement joins TRBV6-2 or TRBV6-3 to TRBJ1-1, with unresolved D. Between the trimmed V and J ends, which lost 2 bases and 6 bases, there was a span of 7 bases. This CDR3 is built from 12 residues. Germline V gene sequence: CDR1 MNHEY, CDR2 SVGEGT. The CDR3 sequence: CASSYPAAEAFF. The CDR3 nucleotides read TGTGCCAGCAGTTACCCAGCTGCTGAAGCTTTCTTT.

The chain uses TRBV14 and TRBJ2-1, with no clear D. V lost 5 bases and J 8 bases, leaving 10 bases between the germline ends. Germline loops: CDR1 SGHDN, CDR2 FVKESK. The CDR3 consists of 12 residues. The CDR3 bases are TGTGCCAGCAGCTGGATTCAGGATGAGCAGTTCTTC. Its translation: CASSWIQDEQFF. Full variable domain (outside the CDR3, taken from reference TRBV14 and TRBJ2-1): EAGVTQFPSHSVIEKGQTVTLRCDPISGHDNLYWYRRVMGKEIKFLLHFVKESKQDESGMPNNRFLAERTGGTYSTLKVQPAELEDSGVYFCASSWIQDEQFFGPGTRLTVL.

This chain connects TRBV11-2 to TRBJ1-1; the match to TRBD1 covers 7 bases. Germline loops: CDR1 SGHAT, CDR2 FQNNGV. With 3 bases clipped from V and 5 bases from J, the junction kept 12 bases outside the gene matches. The CDR3 is 16 residues long. CDR3 nucleotides: TGTGCCAGCAGCTTTTTGGGAGGGGGCGCGAAGACTGAAGCTTTCTTT. Its translation is CASSFLGGGAKTEAFF.

This clonotype was seen repeatedly, ten times or more. V usage is TRBV4-1 and J usage is TRBJ2-1; TRBD1 aligns across 10 bases. With 4 bases clipped from V and 7 bases from J, the junction kept 13 bases outside the gene matches. The CDR3 sequence is 17 residues long. Looked up from germline, CDR1 is MGHRA and CDR2 is YSYEKL. The CDR3 region is CASSLPPRTGGSNEQFF. The CDR3 DNA sequence: TGCGCCAGCAGCCTTCCTCCGAGGACAGGGGGTTCAAATGAGCAGTTCTTC.

The chain carries TRBV11-1 and TRBJ1-4; weak D call: TRBD1 (5 bases). V lost 5 bases, J lost 4 bases, and 20 bases lay in between. CDR1 and CDR2 from the germline V gene are SGHAT and FQDESV (reference sequence). This CDR3 is 17 amino acids long. Here the CDR3 DNA reads TGTGCCAGCAGCCAAAGACCGTGGGGCAACCTTAATGAAAAACTGTTTTTT. This translates into CASSQRPWGNLNEKLFF.